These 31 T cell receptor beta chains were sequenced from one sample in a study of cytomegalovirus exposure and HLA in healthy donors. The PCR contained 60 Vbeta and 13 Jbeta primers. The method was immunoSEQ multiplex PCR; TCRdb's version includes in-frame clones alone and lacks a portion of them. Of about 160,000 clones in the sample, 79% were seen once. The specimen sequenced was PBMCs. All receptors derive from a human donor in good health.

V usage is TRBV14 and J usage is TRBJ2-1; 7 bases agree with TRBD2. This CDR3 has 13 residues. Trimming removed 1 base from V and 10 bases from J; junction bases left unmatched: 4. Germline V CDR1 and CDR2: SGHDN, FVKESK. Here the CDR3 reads CASSQALRGEQFF. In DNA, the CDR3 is TGTGCCAGCAGCCAAGCTCTGCGGGGGGAGCAGTTCTTC.

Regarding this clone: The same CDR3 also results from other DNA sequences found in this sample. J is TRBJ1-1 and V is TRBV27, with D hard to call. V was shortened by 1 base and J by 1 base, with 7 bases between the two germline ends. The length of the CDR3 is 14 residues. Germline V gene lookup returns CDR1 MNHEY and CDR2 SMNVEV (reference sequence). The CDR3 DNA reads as TGTGCCAGCAGTTTATTAGGAGGGAACACTGAAGCTTTCTTT. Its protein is CASSLLGGNTEAFF.

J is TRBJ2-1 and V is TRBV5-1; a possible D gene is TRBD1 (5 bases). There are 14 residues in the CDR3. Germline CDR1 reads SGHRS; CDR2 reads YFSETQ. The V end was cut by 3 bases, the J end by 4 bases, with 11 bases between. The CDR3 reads CASSSTTEYNEQFF. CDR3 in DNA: TGCGCCAGCAGCTCGACGACAGAATACAATGAGCAGTTCTTC.

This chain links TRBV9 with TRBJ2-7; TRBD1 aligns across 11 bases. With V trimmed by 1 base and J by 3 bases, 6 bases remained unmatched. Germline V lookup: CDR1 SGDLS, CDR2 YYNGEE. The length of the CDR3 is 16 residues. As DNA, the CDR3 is TGTGCCAGCAGCGTAACTCCGGGACAGGGGGTCTACGAGCAGTACTTC. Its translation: CASSVTPGQGVYEQYF.

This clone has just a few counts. The CDR3 DNA reads as TGTGCCAGCAGCCATAGCGGGAGCGGGAAAGAGACCCAGTACTTC. Translation gives CASSHSGSGKETQYF. The chain is built from TRBV7-8 and TRBJ2-5; 9 positions match TRBD2. CDR1 SGHVS and CDR2 FQNEAQ come from the germline V gene. This CDR3 is 15 amino acids long. Trimming took 5 bases from V and 3 from J; bases not matched to a gene: 7.

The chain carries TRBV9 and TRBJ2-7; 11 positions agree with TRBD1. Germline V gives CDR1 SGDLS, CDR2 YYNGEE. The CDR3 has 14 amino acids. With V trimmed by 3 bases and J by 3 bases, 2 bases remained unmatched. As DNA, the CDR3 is TGTGCCAGCAGCGCGGGGACAGGGGGCTACGAGCAGTACTTC. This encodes CASSAGTGGYEQYF.

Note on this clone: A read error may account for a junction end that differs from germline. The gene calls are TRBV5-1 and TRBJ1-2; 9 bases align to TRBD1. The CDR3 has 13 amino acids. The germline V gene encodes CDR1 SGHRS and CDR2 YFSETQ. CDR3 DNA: TGCGCCACCCGGGACAGGGTGGACTATGGCTACCCCTTC. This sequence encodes CATRDRVDYGYPF. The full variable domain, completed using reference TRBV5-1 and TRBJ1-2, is KAGVTQTPRYLIKTRGQQVTLSCSPISGHRSVSWYQQTPGQGLQFLFEYFSETQRNKGNFPGRFSGRQFSNSRSEMNVSTLELGDSALYLCATRDRVDYGYPFGSGTRLTVV.

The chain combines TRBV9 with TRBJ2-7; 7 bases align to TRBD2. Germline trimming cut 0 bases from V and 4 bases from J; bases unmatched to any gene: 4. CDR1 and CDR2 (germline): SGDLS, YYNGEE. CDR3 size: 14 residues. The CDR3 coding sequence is TGTGCCAGCAGCGTAGGGGAGGGGTTATACGAGCAGTACTTC. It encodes CASSVGEGLYEQYF.

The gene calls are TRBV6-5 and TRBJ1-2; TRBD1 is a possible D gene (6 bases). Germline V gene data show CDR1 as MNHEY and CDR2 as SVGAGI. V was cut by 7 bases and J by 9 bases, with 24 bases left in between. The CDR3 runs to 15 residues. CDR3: CASTLGVDRSPSYTF. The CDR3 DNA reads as TGTGCCAGCACCCTCGGGGTCGACAGGTCCCCAAGCTACACCTTC.

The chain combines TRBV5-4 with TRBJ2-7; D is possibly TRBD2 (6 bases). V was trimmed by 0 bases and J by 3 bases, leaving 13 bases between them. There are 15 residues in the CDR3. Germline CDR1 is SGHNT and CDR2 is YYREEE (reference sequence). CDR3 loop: CASSLDLASDYEQYF. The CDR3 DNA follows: TGTGCCAGCAGCTTGGACCTAGCGTCCGACTACGAGCAGTACTTC. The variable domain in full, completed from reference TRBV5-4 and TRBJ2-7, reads ETGVTQSPTHLIKTRGQQVTLRCSSQSGHNTVSWYQQALGQGPQFIFQYYREEENGRGNFPPRFSGLQFPNYSSELNVNALELDDSALYLCASSLDLASDYEQYFGPGTRLTVT.

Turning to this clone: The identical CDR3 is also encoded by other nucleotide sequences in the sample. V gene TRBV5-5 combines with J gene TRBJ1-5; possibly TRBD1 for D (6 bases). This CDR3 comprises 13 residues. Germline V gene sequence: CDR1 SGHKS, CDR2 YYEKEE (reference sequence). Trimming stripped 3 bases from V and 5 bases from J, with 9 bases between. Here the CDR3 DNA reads TGTGCCAGCAGCTCCCAGGGGTATCAGCCCCAGCATTTT. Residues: CASSSQGYQPQHF.

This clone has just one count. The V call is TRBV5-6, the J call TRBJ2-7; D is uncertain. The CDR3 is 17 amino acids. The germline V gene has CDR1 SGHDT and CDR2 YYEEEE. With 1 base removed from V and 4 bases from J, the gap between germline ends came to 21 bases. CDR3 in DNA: TGTGCCAGCAGCTTGTCTACGTTCCGCATGGTGAGTTACGAGCAGTACTTC. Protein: CASSLSTFRMVSYEQYF.

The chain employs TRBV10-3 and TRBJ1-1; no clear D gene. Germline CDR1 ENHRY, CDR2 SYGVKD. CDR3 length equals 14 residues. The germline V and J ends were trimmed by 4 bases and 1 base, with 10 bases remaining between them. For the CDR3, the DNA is TGTGCCATCAGTGCCCCTATCCCGAACACTGAAGCTTTCTTT. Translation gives CAISAPIPNTEAFF.

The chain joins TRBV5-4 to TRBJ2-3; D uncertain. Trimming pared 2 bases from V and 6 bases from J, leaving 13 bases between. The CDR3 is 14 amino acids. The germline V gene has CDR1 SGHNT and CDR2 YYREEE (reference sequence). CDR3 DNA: TGTGCCAGCAGCTTTTGGGCCGATATGGATACGCAGTATTTT. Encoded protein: CASSFWADMDTQYF.

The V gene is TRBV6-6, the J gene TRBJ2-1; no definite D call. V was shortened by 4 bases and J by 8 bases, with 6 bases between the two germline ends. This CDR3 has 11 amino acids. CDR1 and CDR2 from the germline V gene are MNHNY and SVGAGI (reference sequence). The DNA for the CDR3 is TGTGCCAGCAGTTTTGCGGATGAGCAGTTCTTC. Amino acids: CASSFADEQFF.

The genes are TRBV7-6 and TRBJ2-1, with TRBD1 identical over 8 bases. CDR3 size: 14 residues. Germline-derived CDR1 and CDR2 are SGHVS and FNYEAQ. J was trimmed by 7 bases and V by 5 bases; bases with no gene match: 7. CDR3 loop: CASSRDRTTNEQFF. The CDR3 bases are TGTGCCAGCAGCCGGGACAGGACTACTAATGAGCAGTTCTTC. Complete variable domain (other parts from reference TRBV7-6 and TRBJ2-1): GAGVSQSPRYKVTKRGQDVALRCDPISGHVSLYWYRQALGQGPEFLTYFNYEAQQDKSGLPNDRFSAERPEGSISTLTIQRTEQRDSAMYRCASSRDRTTNEQFFGPGTRLTVL.

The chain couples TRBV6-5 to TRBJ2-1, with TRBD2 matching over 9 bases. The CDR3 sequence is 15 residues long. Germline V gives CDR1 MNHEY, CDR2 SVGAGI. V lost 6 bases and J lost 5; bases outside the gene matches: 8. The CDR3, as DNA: TGTGCCAGCAGGAAGGGACTAGCCGGAAACAATGAGCAGTTCTTC. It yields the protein CASRKGLAGNNEQFF.

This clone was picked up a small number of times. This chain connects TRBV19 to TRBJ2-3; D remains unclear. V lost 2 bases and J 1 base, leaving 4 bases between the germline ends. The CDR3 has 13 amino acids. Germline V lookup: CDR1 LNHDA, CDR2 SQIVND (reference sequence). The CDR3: CASSILGTDTQYF. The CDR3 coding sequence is TGTGCCAGTAGTATACTCGGCACAGATACGCAGTATTTT.

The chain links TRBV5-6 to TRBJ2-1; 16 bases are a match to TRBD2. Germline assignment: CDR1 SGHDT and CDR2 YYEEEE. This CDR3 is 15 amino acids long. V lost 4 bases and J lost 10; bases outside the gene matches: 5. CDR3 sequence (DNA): TGTGCCAGCAGCCGGGGACTAGCGGGAGGGGTCGAGCAGTTCTTC. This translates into CASSRGLAGGVEQFF.

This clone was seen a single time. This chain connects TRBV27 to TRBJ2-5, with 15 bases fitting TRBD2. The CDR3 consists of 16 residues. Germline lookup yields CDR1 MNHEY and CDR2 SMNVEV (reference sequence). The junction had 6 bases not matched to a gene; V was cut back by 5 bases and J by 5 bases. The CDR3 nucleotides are TGTGCCAGCAGTCCCGGGACTAGCGGGAGGAAGGAGACCCAGTACTTC. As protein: CASSPGTSGRKETQYF.

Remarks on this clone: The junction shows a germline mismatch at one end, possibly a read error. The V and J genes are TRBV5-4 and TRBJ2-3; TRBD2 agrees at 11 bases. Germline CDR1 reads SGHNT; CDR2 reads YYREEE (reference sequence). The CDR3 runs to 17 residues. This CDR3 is CACSYRLAGISTDTQYF. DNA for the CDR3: TGTGCCTGCAGCTATCGACTAGCGGGGATATCCACAGATACGCAGTATTTT.

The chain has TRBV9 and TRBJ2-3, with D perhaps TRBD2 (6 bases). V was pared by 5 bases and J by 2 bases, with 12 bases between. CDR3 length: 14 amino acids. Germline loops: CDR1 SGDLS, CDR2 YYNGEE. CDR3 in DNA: TGTGCCAGCAGTCGTGGCGGGATCACAGATACGCAGTATTTT. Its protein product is CASSRGGITDTQYF.

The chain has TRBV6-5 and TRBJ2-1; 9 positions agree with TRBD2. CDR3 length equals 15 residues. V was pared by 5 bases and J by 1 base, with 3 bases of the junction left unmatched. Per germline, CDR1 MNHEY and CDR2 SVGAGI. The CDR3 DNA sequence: TGTGCCAGCAGTGTGACTAGCGGATCCTACAATGAGCAGTTCTTC. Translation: CASSVTSGSYNEQFF.

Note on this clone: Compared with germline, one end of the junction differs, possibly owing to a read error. The CDR3 spells CSSRLETYEQYF. CDR3 nucleotides: TGTTCCAGCAGGCTAGAAACCTACGAGCAGTACTTC. The chain recombines TRBV7-9 with TRBJ2-7; D unclear. The CDR3 extends over 12 amino acids. Germline V CDR1 and CDR2: SEHNR, FQNEAQ (reference sequence).

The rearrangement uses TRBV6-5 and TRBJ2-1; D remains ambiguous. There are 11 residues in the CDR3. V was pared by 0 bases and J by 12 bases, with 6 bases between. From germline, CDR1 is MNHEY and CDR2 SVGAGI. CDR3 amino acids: CASSYSARQFF. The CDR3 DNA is TGTGCCAGCAGTTACTCGGCTAGGCAGTTCTTC.

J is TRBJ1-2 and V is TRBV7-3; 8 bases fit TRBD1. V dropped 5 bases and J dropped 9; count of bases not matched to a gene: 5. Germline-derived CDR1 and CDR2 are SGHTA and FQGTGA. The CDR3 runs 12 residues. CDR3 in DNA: TGTGCCAGCAGCGGTCAGGGGGCTAGCTACACCTTC. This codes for CASSGQGASYTF.

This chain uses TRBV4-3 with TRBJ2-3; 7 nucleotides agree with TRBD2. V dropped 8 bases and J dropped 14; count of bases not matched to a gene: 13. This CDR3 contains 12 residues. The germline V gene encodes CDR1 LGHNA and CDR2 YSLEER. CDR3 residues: CASGGGGGPAYF. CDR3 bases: TGCGCCAGCGGGGGGGGTGGCGGTCCAGCGTATTTT.

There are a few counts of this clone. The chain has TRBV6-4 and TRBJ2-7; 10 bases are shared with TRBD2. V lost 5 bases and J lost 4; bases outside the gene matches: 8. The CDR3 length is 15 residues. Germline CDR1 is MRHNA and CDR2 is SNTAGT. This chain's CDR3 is CASSRAGGPNYEQYF. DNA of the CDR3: TGTGCCAGCAGTAGAGCGGGGGGGCCGAATTACGAGCAGTACTTC.

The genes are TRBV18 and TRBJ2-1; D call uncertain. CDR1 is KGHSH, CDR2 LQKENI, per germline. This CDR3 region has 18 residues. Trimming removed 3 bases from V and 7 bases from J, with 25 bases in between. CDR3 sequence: CASSPGAFSDTARNEQFF. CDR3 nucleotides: TGTGCCAGCTCACCGGGCGCGTTTTCAGATACCGCCAGGAATGAGCAGTTCTTC. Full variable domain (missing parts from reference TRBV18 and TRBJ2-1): NAGVMQNPRHLVRRRGQEARLRCSPMKGHSHVYWYRQLPEEGLKFMVYLQKENIIDESGMPKERFSAEFPKEGPSILRIQQVVRGDSAAYFCASSPGAFSDTARNEQFFGPGTRLTVL.

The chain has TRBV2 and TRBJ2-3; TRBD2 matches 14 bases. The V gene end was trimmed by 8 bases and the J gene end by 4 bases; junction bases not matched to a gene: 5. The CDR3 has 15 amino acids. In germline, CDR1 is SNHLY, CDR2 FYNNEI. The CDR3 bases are TGTGCCAGCGGAAGACTAGCGGGAGGGCCAGATACGCAGTATTTT. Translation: CASGRLAGGPDTQYF.

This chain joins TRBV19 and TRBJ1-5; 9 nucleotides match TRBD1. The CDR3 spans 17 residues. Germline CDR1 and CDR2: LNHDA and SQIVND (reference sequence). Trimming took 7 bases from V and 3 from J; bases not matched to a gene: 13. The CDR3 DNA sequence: TGTGCCAGTAAGAAAGATGGCGGGACAGGGTACAATCAGCCCCAGCATTTT. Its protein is CASKKDGGTGYNQPQHF.